These 9 T cell receptor beta chains share one sample of origin, sequenced in a study of CD8 T cells in Susac syndrome. Reverse transcription of 0.5 to 1 ug RNA was performed with random hexamers. TCRdb used MiXCR to reprocess the immunoSEQ multiplex PCR reads, holding one entry per CDR3 protein. The repertoire holds 200,000 to 300,000 distinct CDR3 sequences, with roughly 93% as singletons. The specimen was CD4+ T cells from PBMCs. These receptors originate from a human donor with multiple sclerosis.

The chain uses TRBV11-2 and TRBJ2-2; 8 nucleotides line up with TRBD2. CDR1 is SGHAT and CDR2 is FQNNGV in the germline V gene. V gave up 4 bases and J gave up 3 bases; unmatched junction bases: 4. CDR3 size: 15 residues. CDR3 nucleotide sequence: TGTGCCAGCAGCTCCACTAGCGGTCACACCGGGGAGCTGTTTTTT. Translating it yields CASSSTSGHTGELFF.

The chain employs TRBV5-6 and TRBJ2-7, with unresolved D. Trimming took 0 bases from V and 2 from J, leaving 9 bases between them. The length of the CDR3 is 14 residues. Germline assignment: CDR1 SGHDT and CDR2 YYEEEE. CDR3 DNA sequence: TGTGCCAGCAGCTTGGGTGGCTACGCCTACGAGCAGTACTTC. This gives the protein CASSLGGYAYEQYF.

The V gene is TRBV12-3 or TRBV12-4, the J gene TRBJ1-1, with a weak D call TRBD1 (5 bases). V gave up 5 bases and J gave up 0 bases, with 10 bases separating them. The CDR3 loop spans 14 amino acids. The CDR3 here is CASSGGSMNTEAFF. CDR3 coding DNA: TGTGCCAGCAGTGGGGGGAGCATGAACACTGAAGCTTTCTTT.

The CDR3 DNA reads as TGTGCCAGCAGCCCTCCGGGACTAGCGACAAATGAGCAGTTCTTC. As protein: CASSPPGLATNEQFF. The chain links TRBV3-1 to TRBJ2-1; 10 bases align to TRBD2. The CDR3 sequence is 15 residues long. Germline loops: CDR1 LGHDT, CDR2 YNNKEL (reference sequence). Trimming cost V 4 bases and J 7 bases; bases outside gene matches: 7.

This chain connects TRBV11-3 to TRBJ1-2; weak D call: TRBD1 (6 bases). This CDR3 comprises 15 residues. Germline V gene sequence: CDR1 SGHNT, CDR2 YENEEA. V lost 1 base and J lost 4, with 13 bases in between. The CDR3 DNA sequence: TGTGCCAGCAGCTTAGTTCGGACAGCCTCCTATGGCTACACCTTC. Translation gives CASSLVRTASYGYTF.

J is TRBJ2-7 and V is TRBV20-1; D might be TRBD2 (6 bases). The V gene's germline CDR1 is DFQATT and CDR2 SNEGSKA (reference sequence). The CDR3 is made up of 14 amino acids. Trimming shortened V by 0 bases and J by 6 bases, and 15 bases separated the two germline ends. The CDR3 region is CSARDRLASVEQYF. The DNA for the CDR3 is TGCAGTGCTAGAGATAGGCTAGCGTCAGTCGAGCAGTACTTC.

V gene TRBV27 combines with J gene TRBJ1-1, with D uncertain. The CDR3 has 12 residues. Germline V lookup: CDR1 MNHEY, CDR2 SMNVEV (reference sequence). V gave up 5 bases and J gave up 7 bases, with 11 bases separating them. CDR3 region: CASSLAYNEAFF. Here the CDR3 DNA reads TGTGCCAGCAGTCTTGCCTACAATGAAGCTTTCTTT.

This chain connects TRBV12-3 or TRBV12-4 to TRBJ1-4; a possible D gene is TRBD1 (6 bases). V was pared by 7 bases and J by 8 bases, with 14 bases between. CDR3 size: 13 residues. This CDR3 is CASTYRAGEKLFF. The CDR3 nucleotides read TGTGCCAGCACCTACAGGGCAGGGGAAAAACTGTTTTTT.

The chain links TRBV14 to TRBJ1-1, with a possible D match to TRBD1 (6 bases). Germline CDR1 SGHDN, CDR2 FVKESK. V lost 1 base and J 1 base, leaving 10 bases between the germline ends. The CDR3 spans 15 residues. The CDR3 DNA reads as TGTGCCAGCAGCCAAGTGAGGGGGTGGAACACTGAAGCTTTCTTT. This translates into CASSQVRGWNTEAFF.